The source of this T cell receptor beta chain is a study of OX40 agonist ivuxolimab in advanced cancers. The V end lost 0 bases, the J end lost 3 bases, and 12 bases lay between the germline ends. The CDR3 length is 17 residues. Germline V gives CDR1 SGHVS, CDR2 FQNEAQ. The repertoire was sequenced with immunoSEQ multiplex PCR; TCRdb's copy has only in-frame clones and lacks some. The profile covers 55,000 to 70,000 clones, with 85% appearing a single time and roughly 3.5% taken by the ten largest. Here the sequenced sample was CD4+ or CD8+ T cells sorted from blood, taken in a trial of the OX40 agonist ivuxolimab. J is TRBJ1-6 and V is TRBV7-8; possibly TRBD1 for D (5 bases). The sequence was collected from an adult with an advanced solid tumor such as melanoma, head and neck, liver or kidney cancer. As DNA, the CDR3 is TGTGCCAGCAGCTTAGCCTTAGGACATAGCTATAATTCACCCCTCCACTTT. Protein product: CASSLALGHSYNSPLHF.